The 13 T cell receptor beta chains below come from one sample, sequenced in a study of control samples from healthy donors and cancer patients. Assay: immunoSEQ multiplex PCR; the TCRdb copy retains only in-frame clones and omits some. The data hold tens of thousands of clones, with roughly 90% observed a single time. The source material was PBMCs. These receptors were taken from a man aged 50 to 59 with head and neck cancer.

The V gene is TRBV5-4, the J gene TRBJ1-1; TRBD1 might be the D (5 bases). CDR3 length equals 14 residues. V was trimmed by 4 bases and J by 0 bases, leaving 10 bases between them. CDR1 is SGHNT and CDR2 is YYREEE in the germline V gene (reference sequence). CDR3 loop: CASSPRQLNTEAFF. The CDR3, as DNA: TGTGCCAGCAGCCCACGACAGTTGAACACTGAAGCTTTCTTT.

V usage is TRBV7-9 and J usage is TRBJ1-6, with D perhaps TRBD1 (5 bases). The CDR3 has 14 amino acids. Germline CDR1 reads SEHNR; CDR2 reads FQNEAQ (reference sequence). V shed 1 base and J shed 7 bases, with 8 bases lying between them. CDR3 sequence reads: CASSLGDGNSPLHF. CDR3 nucleotide sequence: TGTGCCAGCAGCTTAGGGGACGGGAATTCACCCCTCCACTTT.

V and J are TRBV6-2 or TRBV6-3 and TRBJ1-5; 9 nucleotides line up with TRBD1. CDR1 is MNHEY, CDR2 SVGEGT, per germline. The J segment lost 4 bases and the V segment lost 5 bases, leaving 3 bases of the junction unmatched. There are 14 residues in the CDR3. CDR3 coding DNA: TGTGCCAGCAGTGGGGACAGGGATAATCAGCCCCAGCATTTT. This codes for CASSGDRDNQPQHF.

The chain recombines TRBV28 with TRBJ1-4, with unresolved D. The CDR3 is 18 residues long. The V end lost 9 bases, the J end lost 0 bases, and 23 bases lay between the germline ends. Germline lookup yields CDR1 MDHEN and CDR2 SYDVKM. The CDR3 here is CASNAGLREITTNEKLFF. The DNA of the CDR3 is TGTGCCAGTAACGCGGGGTTAAGAGAAATAACAACTAATGAAAAACTGTTTTTT.

V and J are TRBV7-2 and TRBJ2-3; TRBD2 agrees at 10 bases. J gave up 5 bases and V 1 base, and 9 bases lay outside the gene matches. The CDR3 sequence is 17 residues long. Germline assignment: CDR1 SGHTA and CDR2 FQGNSA. The CDR3 loop is CASSLVPAGGARDTQYF. DNA of the CDR3: TGTGCCAGCAGCTTAGTTCCAGCGGGGGGGGCAAGAGATACGCAGTATTTT.

The rearrangement uses TRBV6-5 and TRBJ2-4; D call uncertain. Germline-derived CDR1 and CDR2 are MNHEY and SVGAGI. V was trimmed by 7 bases and J by 8 bases, leaving 12 bases between them. The CDR3 length is 12 residues. The CDR3 sequence is CASTGKGHIQYF. In nucleotides, the CDR3 is TGTGCCAGCACAGGCAAAGGGCACATTCAGTACTTC.

The chain links TRBV5-1 to TRBJ2-7, with D unresolved. The CDR3 contains 11 residues. CDR1 and CDR2 (germline): SGHRS, YFSETQ. V gave up 3 bases and J gave up 0 bases, with 1 base separating them. In DNA form, the CDR3 reads TGCGCCAGCAGCTCCTCCTACGAGCAGTACTTC. This codes for CASSSSYEQYF.

The chain is built from TRBV29-1 and TRBJ2-1; 10 bases line up with TRBD2. The CDR3 is 15 amino acids. V lost 3 bases and J lost 7; bases outside the gene matches: 9. Per germline, CDR1 SQVTM and CDR2 ANQGSEA. The CDR3, as DNA: TGCAGCGTTGAGTTTCCTAGCGGGAGTATGAATGAGCAGTTCTTC. It codes for CSVEFPSGSMNEQFF.

The chain links TRBV27 to TRBJ1-5; possibly TRBD1 for D (5 bases). Germline V gene data show CDR1 as MNHEY and CDR2 as SMNVEV (reference sequence). The CDR3 is 15 amino acids. Deletions cut 3 bases from V and 3 bases from J, with 12 bases between. The CDR3 sequence: CASSFQGVTNQPQHF. CDR3 sequence (DNA): TGTGCCAGCAGTTTTCAGGGAGTCACCAATCAGCCCCAGCATTTT.

The chain couples TRBV5-1 to TRBJ2-3; 12 bases line up with TRBD2. The V segment lost 0 bases and the J segment 3 bases; nucleotides outside the gene matches: 5. Germline V gene lookup returns CDR1 SGHRS and CDR2 YFSETQ. The CDR3 is 17 amino acids. The CDR3 is CASSLAASGRGTDTQYF. The CDR3 DNA follows: TGCGCCAGCAGCTTGGCCGCTAGCGGGAGGGGTACAGATACGCAGTATTTT.

CDR3 in amino acids: CASSQEGGDWTGELFF. The CDR3 DNA is TGCGCCAGCAGCCAAGAGGGCGGAGATTGGACCGGGGAGCTGTTTTTT. This chain connects TRBV4-1 to TRBJ2-2; D is unclear. Trimming cost V 0 bases and J 5 bases, with 13 bases left between them. This CDR3 spans 16 amino acids. CDR1 and CDR2 from the germline V gene are MGHRA and YSYEKL.

CDR3 region: CASSLGTGLTGELFF. CDR3 nucleotides: TGTGCCAGCAGTTTAGGGACAGGGCTCACCGGGGAGCTGTTTTTT. V gene TRBV28 combines with J gene TRBJ2-2; the match to TRBD1 covers 9 bases. Germline loops: CDR1 MDHEN, CDR2 SYDVKM. This CDR3 is built from 15 residues. With V trimmed by 2 bases and J by 4 bases, 2 bases remained unmatched. Full variable domain (outside the CDR3, taken from reference TRBV28 and TRBJ2-2): DVKVTQSSRYLVKRTGEKVFLECVQDMDHENMFWYRQDPGLGLRLIYFSYDVKMKEKGDIPEGYSVSREKKERFSLILESASTNQTSMYLCASSLGTGLTGELFFGEGSRLTVL.

This chain joins TRBV4-1 and TRBJ2-5; 11 bases align to TRBD2. CDR1 and CDR2 from the germline V gene are MGHRA and YSYEKL. V dropped 3 bases and J dropped 0; count of bases not matched to a gene: 12. The CDR3 extends over 19 amino acids. CDR3 protein: CASSHPLAGGPLYQETQYF. CDR3 nucleotides: TGCGCCAGCAGCCACCCCTTAGCGGGGGGGCCTCTGTACCAAGAGACCCAGTACTTC.